These 27 T cell receptor beta chains were sequenced from one sample in a study of spatial heterogeneity in lung cancer. TCRdb re-called the 5' RACE reads with MiXCR, one entry per CDR3 protein. Among 42,000 or so distinct CDR3 sequences listed, about 10% were seen once. Indicated time point: blood at routine non-recurrence follow-up after resection. The source material was PBMCs, sampled at follow-up. All receptors derive from a female donor with early-stage non-small cell lung cancer.

In the case of this clonotype: It may be a read error: a sequence one base away is much more abundant. The chain links TRBV12-3 or TRBV12-4 to TRBJ2-1; D remains ambiguous. There are 13 residues in the CDR3. The ends were cut back, 5 bases at V and 11 bases at J, with 16 bases in the middle. CDR3 protein: CASSTTPVNKQFF. DNA of the CDR3: TGTGCCAGCAGTACGACACCGGTGAATAAGCAGTTCTTC.

This clonotype has ten or more counts. The CDR3, as DNA: TGTGCCAGCAGCCGAGCGGGGGGGCCCAGTGTTGAGCAGTTCTTC. Residues: CASSRAGGPSVEQFF. This rearrangement joins TRBV28 to TRBJ2-1, with 10 bases identical to TRBD2. This CDR3 comprises 15 residues. With V trimmed by 6 bases and J by 9 bases, 11 bases remained unmatched. Germline values: CDR1 MDHEN, CDR2 SYDVKM.

In this sample, this clonotype turned up many times. V is TRBV7-9 and J is TRBJ2-3; 9 bases are shared with TRBD1. This CDR3 has 15 amino acids. V lost 4 bases to trimming and J lost 3 bases; unmatched junction nucleotides: 5. CDR1 and CDR2 (germline): SEHNR, FQNEAQ (reference sequence). Here the CDR3 reads CASSYGTGLTDTQYF. The CDR3 DNA sequence: TGTGCCAGCAGCTACGGGACAGGGCTGACAGATACGCAGTATTTT.

This clonotype was seen repeatedly, ten times or more. The rearrangement links TRBV29-1 to TRBJ2-3; TRBD2 agrees at 14 bases. CDR1 and CDR2 from the germline V gene are SQVTM and ANQGSEA. V lost 8 bases to trimming and J lost 0 bases; unmatched junction nucleotides: 7. The CDR3 consists of 16 residues. The CDR3 sequence is CSPLGLAGESTDTQYF. DNA for the CDR3: TGCAGCCCGCTGGGACTAGCGGGGGAGAGCACAGATACGCAGTATTTT.

In this sample, this clonotype turned up a few times. The rearrangement joins TRBV28 to TRBJ1-1, with D perhaps TRBD1 (6 bases). Per germline, CDR1 MDHEN and CDR2 SYDVKM. The CDR3 has 13 amino acids. The V and J ends lost 6 bases and 7 bases respectively, with 15 bases between them. CDR3 amino acids: CASRPPRQDEAFF. The DNA for the CDR3 is TGTGCCAGCAGACCGCCGCGACAGGATGAAGCTTTCTTT.

The table lists this clonotype with many counts. The chain employs TRBV7-6 and TRBJ2-1; 7 bases are a match to TRBD2. The germline CDR1 and CDR2 sequences are SGHVS and FNYEAQ. V lost 2 bases and J lost 5; bases outside the gene matches: 6. The CDR3 is 15 residues long. This CDR3 reads CASSLWEGSNNEQFF. In DNA form, the CDR3 reads TGTGCCAGCAGCTTATGGGAGGGGTCCAACAATGAGCAGTTCTTC.

This clonotype was counted many times. The V and J genes are TRBV7-8 and TRBJ1-5, with TRBD1 as a possible D gene (5 bases). CDR3 length: 14 residues. Trimming shortened V by 6 bases and J by 7 bases, and 16 bases separated the two germline ends. Per the germline V gene, CDR1 is SGHVS and CDR2 is FQNEAQ. The CDR3 nucleotides are TGTGCCAGCAGTATAGGAGGGGAGGCACAGCCCCAGCATTTT. Translating gives CASSIGGEAQPQHF.

J is TRBJ2-3 and V is TRBV5-1; TRBD2 aligns across 12 bases. The CDR3 spans 16 residues. CDR1 and CDR2 from the germline V gene are SGHRS and YFSETQ. The junction had 4 bases not matched to a gene; V was cut back by 4 bases and J by 1 base. The CDR3 DNA is TGCGCCAGCAGCCCGGGACTAGCGGGCCGCACAGATACGCAGTATTTT. Its translation: CASSPGLAGRTDTQYF.

The chain couples TRBV6-2 or TRBV6-3 to TRBJ1-2; 8 nucleotides match TRBD1. The CDR3 runs to 18 residues. Per the germline V gene, CDR1 is MNHEY and CDR2 is SVGEGT. Losses at the gene ends were 0 bases for V and 3 bases for J; bases not matched to a gene: 12. CDR3 residues: CASSYSAGGARTDYGYTF. As DNA, the CDR3 is TGTGCCAGCAGTTACTCGGCAGGGGGCGCGAGAACGGACTATGGCTACACCTTC.

Many counts were recorded for this clonotype. This chain uses TRBV7-9 with TRBJ2-5; no firm D call. CDR3 length: 15 residues. Trimming pared 8 bases from V and 1 base from J, leaving 17 bases between. CDR1 and CDR2 (germline): SEHNR, FQNEAQ (reference sequence). CDR3 loop: CASRRGLTSQETQYF. As DNA, the CDR3 is TGTGCCAGCCGACGAGGCTTAACCTCCCAAGAGACCCAGTACTTC.

This clonotype was counted many times. The rearrangement uses TRBV7-3 and TRBJ1-6; tentative D call: TRBD1 (6 bases). Germline loops: CDR1 SGHTA, CDR2 FQGTGA. The CDR3 is 14 amino acids. Trimming left V 5 bases short and J 10 bases short, with 15 bases between. This CDR3 reads CASSKTGNRSPLHF. Here the CDR3 DNA reads TGTGCCAGCAGCAAAACAGGGAATCGGTCACCCCTCCACTTT.

The chain couples TRBV5-1 to TRBJ2-7, with D possibly being TRBD2 (5 bases). The germline CDR1 and CDR2 sequences are SGHRS and YFSETQ. The CDR3 contains 15 residues. The V gene lost 2 bases and the J gene lost 4 bases, with 16 bases spanning the gap. The CDR3 sequence is CASSFPRPGWYEQYF. In DNA form, the CDR3 reads TGCGCCAGCAGCTTTCCCCGTCCGGGGTGGTACGAGCAGTACTTC.

The rearrangement joins TRBV6-5 to TRBJ2-3, with TRBD2 matching 9 bases. J lost 4 bases, V lost 10 bases, and 9 bases had no gene match. Germline V gene lookup returns CDR1 MNHEY and CDR2 SVGAGI. The CDR3 length is 14 residues. The CDR3, as DNA: TGTGCCACCAAAAAAGCGGGGGGTTCAGATACGCAGTATTTT. Translated: CATKKAGGSDTQYF.

The genes are TRBV28 and TRBJ1-1; D remains unclear. The V and J ends lost 2 bases and 3 bases respectively, with 4 bases between them. This CDR3 has 12 amino acids. Per germline, CDR1 MDHEN and CDR2 SYDVKM. The CDR3 DNA is TGTGCCAGCAGTTTAGGGGACACTGAAGCTTTCTTT. The encoded protein is CASSLGDTEAFF.

The table lists this clonotype with a count of one. The CDR3 is CASSPGGRQAHNEKLFF. The CDR3 nucleotides are TGTGCCAGCAGCCCAGGGGGAAGGCAAGCCCATAATGAAAAACTGTTTTTT. This chain links TRBV7-9 with TRBJ1-4, with 7 bases lining up with TRBD1. Germline V CDR1 and CDR2: SEHNR, FQNEAQ (reference sequence). The length of the CDR3 is 17 residues. The V and J ends lost 5 bases and 4 bases, in that order; junction bases with no gene match: 13.

This clonotype was seen a few times. The chain combines TRBV14 with TRBJ1-1, with D possibly TRBD1 on 6 matching bases. The V end was cut by 0 bases, the J end by 1 base, with 12 bases between. The CDR3 is 16 residues long. From germline, CDR1 is SGHDN and CDR2 FVKESK. In nucleotides, the CDR3 is TGTGCCAGCAGCCAAGAAAAGTTCAGGGGGAACACTGAAGCTTTCTTT. Translated: CASSQEKFRGNTEAFF.

This clonotype was picked up many times. The chain joins TRBV7-2 to TRBJ1-4; 7 nucleotides line up with TRBD1. Looked up from germline, CDR1 is SGHTA and CDR2 is FQGNSA. There are 13 residues in the CDR3. Trimming cost V 5 bases and J 7 bases; bases outside gene matches: 4. The CDR3 is CASSPNRGEKLFF. CDR3 DNA: TGTGCCAGCAGCCCGAACAGGGGTGAAAAACTGTTTTTT.

The CDR3 loop reads CASSQEVGVGETQYF. The CDR3 DNA is TGTGCCAGCAGCCAAGAGGTGGGGGTCGGGGAGACCCAGTACTTC. The genes are TRBV3-1 and TRBJ2-5, with D possibly called TRBD1 or TRBD2 (5 bases each). The CDR3 has 15 residues. The germline V gene encodes CDR1 LGHDT and CDR2 YNNKEL (reference sequence). V lost 0 bases and J lost 5, with 13 bases in between.

The rearrangement uses TRBV5-1 and TRBJ1-4; tentatively, D is TRBD1 (6 bases). This CDR3 has 14 residues. Trimming left V 3 bases short and J 8 bases short, with 14 bases between. Germline-derived CDR1 and CDR2 are SGHRS and YFSETQ. Here the CDR3 reads CASSSNRVGEKLFF. CDR3 DNA sequence: TGCGCCAGCAGCTCAAACAGGGTTGGCGAAAAACTGTTTTTT.

This clonotype was seen a few times. V usage is TRBV7-3 and J usage is TRBJ2-5; no clear D. Trimming stripped 2 bases from V and 5 bases from J, with 9 bases between. Germline CDR1 reads SGHTA; CDR2 reads FQGTGA. The CDR3 runs to 13 residues. The CDR3 coding sequence is TGTGCCAGCAGCTTATTAGGCGGTGAGACCCAGTACTTC. Translated, it gives CASSLLGGETQYF.

The rearrangement uses TRBV12-3 or TRBV12-4 and TRBJ1-6, with TRBD1 as a possible D gene (6 bases). This CDR3 comprises 13 residues. Deletions cut 8 bases from V and 6 bases from J, with 11 bases between. The CDR3 DNA follows: TGTGCCAGCCTTTTCAGGGGTAATTCACCCCTCCACTTT. This codes for CASLFRGNSPLHF.

The table lists this clonotype with a few counts. This chain uses TRBV28 with TRBJ2-2; the match to TRBD1 covers 7 bases. The CDR3 totals 15 residues. The germline gives CDR1 MDHEN, CDR2 SYDVKM. V lost 6 bases and J lost 5; bases outside the gene matches: 9. The CDR3 region has the DNA TGTGCCAGCAGAAGCCCGGGACAGTTTACCGGGGAGCTGTTTTTT. It translates to CASRSPGQFTGELFF.

The rearrangement uses TRBV11-1 and TRBJ1-6; D is uncertain. The CDR3 spans 13 residues. V lost 2 bases to trimming and J lost 7 bases, with 6 bases between them. Germline V CDR1 and CDR2: SGHAT, FQDESV (reference sequence). The CDR3: CASSLSTNSPLHF. Here the CDR3 DNA reads TGTGCCAGCAGCTTATCGACGAATTCACCCCTCCACTTT.

The V and J genes are TRBV15 and TRBJ1-2, with a weak D call TRBD1 (5 bases). The CDR3 contains 14 residues. CDR1 is LNHNV and CDR2 is YYDKDF in the germline V gene (reference sequence). The V end was cut by 0 bases, the J end by 7 bases, with 12 bases between. Here the CDR3 DNA reads TGTGCCACCAGCAGAGATCAGGGAGAGGGTGGCTACACCTTC. Residues: CATSRDQGEGGYTF.

This clonotype was observed a few times. This chain links TRBV9 with TRBJ2-3, with 7 bases aligning to TRBD2. Germline V lookup: CDR1 SGDLS, CDR2 YYNGEE. CDR3 length: 16 amino acids. V was pared by 0 bases and J by 6 bases, with 10 bases of the junction left unmatched. The DNA of the CDR3 is TGTGCCAGCAGCGTAGGAGGACTAGTGAGAATGGATACGCAGTATTTT. This gives the protein CASSVGGLVRMDTQYF.

This clonotype was seen many times. The gene calls are TRBV15 and TRBJ1-4; 7 bases are shared with TRBD1. V was pared by 4 bases and J by 7 bases, with 3 bases of the junction left unmatched. Germline V gene sequence: CDR1 LNHNV, CDR2 YYDKDF (reference sequence). This CDR3 region has 13 residues. As DNA, the CDR3 is TGTGCCACCAGCAAGGGGGCAGGTGAAAAACTGTTTTTT. Translating it yields CATSKGAGEKLFF.

About this clonotype itself: A much more abundant neighbour one base away suggests this may be a read error. This chain joins TRBV21-1 and TRBJ1-5; TRBD1, the table's D call, lacks a check against the DNA. TRBV21-1 is noted as a pseudogene. The CDR3 is 21 residues long. The CDR3 DNA reads TGTGCCAGCAGCAAATCCTCTCATCGGGACAGGGGGCTGAATAGCAATCGGCCCCAGCATTTT. This gives the protein CASSKSSHRDRGLNSNRPQHF.